A single sample gave rise to the 26 T cell receptor beta chains below, sequenced in a study of regulatory T cells in long-lasting Graves disease (dated by TCRdb to 2020 to 2023). Read against the paper, the sample's time point label means: newly diagnosed GD, antithyroid drugs for less than 3 months. For both TCR sequencing and RNA sequencing, RNA was extracted from PBMCs using TRIzol. Library method: multiplex PCR. The instrument given in TCRdb is Illumina HiSeq 4000. To build TCR beta libraries, CDR3 regions were amplified by Arm-PCR using iRepertoire HTBI primers. The public reads were quality trimmed at Q25 with fastp and then assembled into clones with MiXCR by TCRdb, keeping productive beta chains. Every entry covers one CDR3 protein and lists the most common genes and DNA from its rows. The table for this sample lists fewer than 500,000 distinct CDR3 sequences; 15% to 20% of them were counted only once. Over 9% of the sample comes from the top ten.

This sample also appeared in a second study, on T cells in Graves' hyperthyroidism and ophthalmopathy.

The sequenced sample was peripheral blood mononuclear cells (PBMCs), obtained at new diagnosis, from a patient treated with antithyroid drugs. The receptors stem from a man aged 35 to 55 with Graves disease. Donor details come from another sample of the same person, matched by shared clones.

This clonotype appeared many times. The chain links TRBV28 to TRBJ1-5; D might be TRBD1 (5 bases). This CDR3 region has 14 residues. Germline assignment: CDR1 MDHEN and CDR2 SYDVKM. V was shortened by 7 bases and J by 4 bases, with 14 bases between the two germline ends. The DNA of the CDR3 is TGTGCCAGCAATATTAGGGGCAGGAATCAGCCCCAGCATTTT. Translation gives CASNIRGRNQPQHF.

This clonotype was detected only once. One base away lies a much larger clone, so this may be a sequencing read error. It is likely a read error, because the conserved phenylalanine at the end of the CDR3 is missing. J is TRBJ2-7 and V is TRBV20-1, with D unclear. Germline-derived CDR1 and CDR2 are DFQATT and SNEGSKA (reference sequence). V shed 6 bases and J shed 4 bases, with 10 bases lying between them. The CDR3 is 11 residues long. The CDR3 DNA reads as TGCAGTGCGGAGATAGTTTACGAGCAGTACCTC. Translated, it gives CSAEIVYEQYL.

In this sample, this clonotype turned up many times. V and J are TRBV11-2 and TRBJ2-1, with D tentatively TRBD2 (6 bases). The CDR3 covers 13 residues. Germline-derived CDR1 and CDR2 are SGHAT and FQNNGV. The V gene lost 5 bases and the J gene lost 2 bases, with 7 bases spanning the gap. The CDR3 DNA reads as TGTGCCAGCAGCCGGGAGACCTACAATGAGCAGTTCTTC. Translation: CASSRETYNEQFF.

This clonotype was counted at least ten times. V gene TRBV28 combines with J gene TRBJ2-3; the match to TRBD1 covers 11 bases. The ends lost 7 bases at V and 3 bases at J; junction bases unmatched: 6. This CDR3 spans 15 amino acids. The germline V gene encodes CDR1 MDHEN and CDR2 SYDVKM. The CDR3 spells CASKDRGRLTDTQYF. The CDR3 nucleotides read TGTGCCAGCAAGGACAGGGGGCGATTAACAGATACGCAGTATTTT.

The chain is built from TRBV5-1 and TRBJ1-1, with TRBD1 identical over 7 bases. Per the germline V gene, CDR1 is SGHRS and CDR2 is YFSETQ. V trimming: 1 base; J trimming: 1 base; junction bases outside the gene matches: 4. The length of the CDR3 is 15 residues. In DNA, the CDR3 is TGCGCCAGCAGCTTGCGACAGGGAAGGAACACTGAAGCTTTCTTT. This gives the protein CASSLRQGRNTEAFF.

This clonotype was detected many times. This chain links TRBV12-3 or TRBV12-4 with TRBJ2-7; D is perhaps TRBD2 (5 bases). Trimming took off 0 bases at V and 7 bases at J, with 16 bases between the two ends. CDR3 length equals 15 residues. DNA of the CDR3: TGTGCCAGCAGTTTAGCGGGAGACTCGACGCGGGAGCAGTACTTC. This codes for CASSLAGDSTREQYF.

This clonotype showed up many times. The chain has TRBV10-3 and TRBJ2-7; 10 bases agree with TRBD2. Germline V gives CDR1 ENHRY, CDR2 SYGVKD. Trimming removed 8 bases from V and 5 bases from J; junction bases left unmatched: 6. The CDR3 runs to 13 residues. The DNA of the CDR3 is TGTGCCATCGCAACTAGCGGGAAGCACGAGCAGTACTTC. Translated, it gives CAIATSGKHEQYF.

The chain couples TRBV10-3 to TRBJ2-1, with D tentatively TRBD2 (5 bases). Germline V gene lookup returns CDR1 ENHRY and CDR2 SYGVKD. Trimming removed 10 bases at V and 4 bases at J, with 17 bases between. CDR3 length: 14 amino acids. CDR3 bases: TGTGCCACGGGCGTAGCGACGACTTACAATGAGCAGTTCTTC. Translated, it gives CATGVATTYNEQFF.

This clonotype was seen a few times. The rearrangement joins TRBV30 to TRBJ2-1, with no clear D. V was trimmed by 3 bases and J by 4 bases, leaving 7 bases between them. Per germline, CDR1 GTSNPN and CDR2 SVGIG (reference sequence). The CDR3 contains 12 residues. CDR3 amino acids: CAWRSGYNEQFF. The DNA of the CDR3 is TGTGCCTGGAGGTCCGGGTACAATGAGCAGTTCTTC.

This clonotype was counted at least ten times. The chain employs TRBV12-3 or TRBV12-4 and TRBJ2-1; perhaps D is TRBD1 or TRBD2 (6 bases each). V gave up 3 bases and J gave up 8 bases, with 20 bases separating them. This CDR3 comprises 16 residues. The CDR3 sequence: CASSFLLAARGDEQFF. In nucleotides, the CDR3 is TGTGCCAGCAGTTTCCTACTAGCCGCGAGGGGGGATGAGCAGTTCTTC.

The gene calls are TRBV11-2 and TRBJ2-2; 15 nucleotides agree with TRBD2. Germline V gene data show CDR1 as SGHAT and CDR2 as FQNNGV. The CDR3 is 17 amino acids. V lost 4 bases and J lost 6; bases outside the gene matches: 6. Here the CDR3 reads CASSWGTSGRFAGELFF. The CDR3 DNA reads TGTGCCAGCAGCTGGGGGACTAGCGGGAGGTTCGCCGGGGAGCTGTTTTTT.

This clonotype was found many times. V is TRBV11-2 and J is TRBJ2-3; 8 bases align to TRBD2. Per the germline V gene, CDR1 is SGHAT and CDR2 is FQNNGV. The ends lost 4 bases at V and 0 bases at J; junction bases unmatched: 6. CDR3 size: 16 residues. The DNA of the CDR3 is TGTGCCAGCAGCTCACTAGCGGAGTATAGCACAGATACGCAGTATTTT. Protein product: CASSSLAEYSTDTQYF.

In this sample, this clonotype turned up many times. J is TRBJ2-7 and V is TRBV28, with D perhaps TRBD2 (7 bases). V was shortened by 6 bases and J by 7 bases, with 22 bases between the two germline ends. Germline V CDR1 and CDR2: MDHEN, SYDVKM. CDR3 length: 15 amino acids. CDR3 region: CASRGAGVIDVEQYF. In nucleotides, the CDR3 is TGTGCCAGCAGGGGGGCGGGGGTAATAGATGTGGAGCAGTACTTC.

In its sample, this clonotype was seen once. The chain has TRBV11-2 and TRBJ2-1; D might be TRBD2 (6 bases). The CDR3 totals 12 residues. The germline V gene has CDR1 SGHAT and CDR2 FQNNGV. Trimming stripped 3 bases from V and 12 bases from J, with 12 bases between. CDR3 protein: CASSFELEGQFF. The DNA for the CDR3 is TGTGCCAGCAGCTTCGAGCTGGAGGGGCAGTTCTTC. The whole variable domain, remainder taken from reference TRBV11-2 and TRBJ2-1, is EAGVAQSPRYKIIEKRQSVAFWCNPISGHATLYWYQQILGQGPKLLIQFQNNGVVDDSQLPKDRFSAERLKGVDSTLKIQPAKLEDSAVYLCASSFELEGQFFGPGTRLTVL.

The chain recombines TRBV12-3 or TRBV12-4 with TRBJ1-5, with D unclear. The CDR3 is made up of 13 amino acids. V was trimmed by 0 bases and J by 7 bases, leaving 7 bases between them. The CDR3 loop reads CASSLALRQPQHF. Written as DNA, the CDR3 is TGTGCCAGCAGTTTAGCGCTTAGGCAGCCCCAGCATTTT.

The sample holds many counts of this clonotype. The chain employs TRBV27 and TRBJ2-7; 14 nucleotides align to TRBD2. The length of the CDR3 is 16 residues. V lost 7 bases to trimming and J lost 4 bases; unmatched junction nucleotides: 9. From germline, CDR1 is MNHEY and CDR2 SMNVEV (reference sequence). The CDR3 spells CASKGQGLAGEYEQYF. DNA of the CDR3: TGTGCCAGCAAGGGCCAGGGACTAGCGGGAGAATACGAGCAGTACTTC.

This clonotype has only a few counts. The rearrangement links TRBV9 to TRBJ1-2, with D possibly being TRBD1 (5 bases). This CDR3 is 13 amino acids long. CDR1 and CDR2 from the germline V gene are SGDLS and YYNGEE. V was trimmed by 3 bases and J by 8 bases, leaving 14 bases between them. CDR3 residues: CASSADSMEGYTF. The CDR3, as DNA: TGTGCCAGCAGCGCCGACAGCATGGAAGGCTACACCTTC.

The chain couples TRBV13 to TRBJ2-2, with 11 bases fitting TRBD2. The CDR3 extends over 17 amino acids. V shed 5 bases and J 0 bases; nucleotides not matched to a gene: 5. Germline V lookup: CDR1 PRHDT, CDR2 FYEKMQ (reference sequence). In nucleotides, the CDR3 is TGTGCCAGCAGCCAACCTAGCGGGAGGTCGAACACCGGGGAGCTGTTTTTT. Its protein is CASSQPSGRSNTGELFF.

In this sample, this clonotype turned up many times. V is TRBV3-1 and J is TRBJ1-1; the match to TRBD1 covers 8 bases. Germline V lookup: CDR1 LGHDT, CDR2 YNNKEL (reference sequence). V shed 4 bases, J shed 6 bases, and the junction held 7 bases outside the gene matches. The CDR3 runs 14 residues. In DNA, the CDR3 is TGTGCCAGCAGCCTAATGACAGGGGAGGCTGAAGCTTTCTTT. Its protein is CASSLMTGEAEAFF.

The chain couples TRBV5-5 to TRBJ1-4, with 10 bases fitting TRBD1. CDR3 length: 16 amino acids. CDR1 SGHKS and CDR2 YYEKEE come from the germline V gene (reference sequence). V dropped 1 base and J dropped 8; count of bases not matched to a gene: 8. The CDR3 DNA reads as TGTGCCAGCAGCTTGAATCCCTGGACAGGGGGAGAAAAACTGTTTTTT. Encoded protein: CASSLNPWTGGEKLFF.

This clonotype was observed a few times. This chain links TRBV5-1 with TRBJ1-2, with D perhaps TRBD1 (6 bases). Trimming stripped 0 bases from V and 3 bases from J, with 9 bases between. Germline CDR1 is SGHRS and CDR2 is YFSETQ. The CDR3 length is 14 residues. This CDR3 reads CASSLDSGDYGYTF. The DNA of the CDR3 is TGCGCCAGCAGCTTGGATTCAGGGGACTATGGCTACACCTTC.

Ten or more counts support this clonotype. This CDR3 reads CASSPGGRDTQYF. As DNA, the CDR3 is TGTGCCAGCAGCCCGGGCGGGAGGGATACGCAGTATTTT. This chain joins TRBV7-2 and TRBJ2-3; 8 bases map to TRBD2. Trimming removed 5 bases from V and 6 bases from J; junction bases left unmatched: 4. Germline V CDR1 and CDR2: SGHTA, FQGNSA. The CDR3 contains 13 residues.

In its sample, this clonotype was seen many times. The chain couples TRBV3-1 to TRBJ2-7, with D uncertain. Germline V gene lookup returns CDR1 LGHDT and CDR2 YNNKEL (reference sequence). Trimming shortened V by 0 bases and J by 6 bases, and 6 bases separated the two germline ends. The CDR3 is made up of 12 amino acids. In DNA, the CDR3 is TGTGCCAGCAGCCAAGATGTCCGCGAGCAGTACTTC. It yields the protein CASSQDVREQYF.

This clonotype was counted a few times. J is TRBJ2-2 and V is TRBV20-1; D unresolved. The CDR3 runs to 16 residues. Germline loops: CDR1 DFQATT, CDR2 SNEGSKA (reference sequence). V shed 0 bases and J shed 3 bases, with 14 bases lying between them. This CDR3 reads CSARDLFRPDTGELFF. CDR3 nucleotide sequence: TGCAGTGCTAGAGATCTTTTTCGGCCGGACACCGGGGAGCTGTTTTTT.

The chain links TRBV18 to TRBJ2-2; D may be TRBD2 (6 bases). V was pared by 2 bases and J by 8 bases, with 12 bases between. This CDR3 has 14 amino acids. CDR1 is KGHSH and CDR2 is LQKENI in the germline V gene. The CDR3 DNA follows: TGTGCCAGCTCACCATTCGGGAGAGATGGGGAGCTGTTTTTT. This gives the protein CASSPFGRDGELFF.

The V call is TRBV7-2, the J call TRBJ2-7; D is perhaps TRBD1 (6 bases). Trimming removed 1 base at V and 5 bases at J, with 9 bases between. The CDR3 runs to 13 residues. From germline, CDR1 is SGHTA and CDR2 FQGNSA. CDR3 coding DNA: TGTGCCAGCAGCTTAGTTCGGGACAACGAGCAGTACTTC. Translation: CASSLVRDNEQYF.